The present T cell receptor beta chain was sequenced within a study of CD8+ T cells in alopecia areata. Individuals with alopecia areata gave both lesional scalp punch biopsies and peripheral blood for collection. Following RNA extraction, reverse transcription yielded cDNA that acted as the sequencing template. The data were produced by immunoSEQ multiplex PCR, yet TCRdb's version contains in-frame clones alone and is incomplete. The data contain around 29,000 clones, approximately 60% of them seen just once; the ten biggest clones take up about 20%. Overall study results and limits: In lesional scalp, particularly from alopecia totalis/universalis, clonality was higher than in normal scalp.

In the case of this clone: Its antigen is unidentified.

The CDR3 sequence is 14 residues long. Looked up from germline, CDR1 is MDHEN and CDR2 is SYDVKM. The V gene end was trimmed by 5 bases and the J gene end by 5 bases; junction bases not matched to a gene: 6. This receptor was identified in a human donor with alopecia areata. The chain employs TRBV28 and TRBJ2-1, with TRBD1 matching over 7 bases. The sequenced sample consisted of NKG2D-high CD8+ T cells sorted from blood. The CDR3 bases are TGTGCCAGCAGTGATGACAGGGTAGACAATGAGCAGTTCTTC. Translating gives CASSDDRVDNEQFF.